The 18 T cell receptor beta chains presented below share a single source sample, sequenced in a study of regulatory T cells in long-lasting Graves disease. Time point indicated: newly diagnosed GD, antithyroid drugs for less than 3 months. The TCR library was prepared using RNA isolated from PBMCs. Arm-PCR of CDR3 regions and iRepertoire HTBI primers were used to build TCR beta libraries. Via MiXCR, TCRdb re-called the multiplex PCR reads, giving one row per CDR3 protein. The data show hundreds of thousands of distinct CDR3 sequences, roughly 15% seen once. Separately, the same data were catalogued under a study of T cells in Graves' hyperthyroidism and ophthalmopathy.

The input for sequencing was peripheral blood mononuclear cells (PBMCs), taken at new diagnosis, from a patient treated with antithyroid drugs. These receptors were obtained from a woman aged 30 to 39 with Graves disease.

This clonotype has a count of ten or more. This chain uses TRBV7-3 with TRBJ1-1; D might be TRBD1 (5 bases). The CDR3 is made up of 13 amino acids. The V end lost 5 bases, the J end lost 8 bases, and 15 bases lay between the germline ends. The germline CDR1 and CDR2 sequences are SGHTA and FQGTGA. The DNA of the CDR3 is TGTGCCAGCAGCGACTCCACGGGGACCGAAGCTTTCTTT. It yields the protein CASSDSTGTEAFF.

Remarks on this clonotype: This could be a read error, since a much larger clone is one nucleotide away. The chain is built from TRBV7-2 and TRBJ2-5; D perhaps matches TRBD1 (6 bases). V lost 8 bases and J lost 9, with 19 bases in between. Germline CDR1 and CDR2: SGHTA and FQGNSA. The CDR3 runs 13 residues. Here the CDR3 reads CASQIGWGPSQYF. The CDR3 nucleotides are TGTGCCAGCCAGATAGGCTGGGGGCCATCCCAGTACTTC.

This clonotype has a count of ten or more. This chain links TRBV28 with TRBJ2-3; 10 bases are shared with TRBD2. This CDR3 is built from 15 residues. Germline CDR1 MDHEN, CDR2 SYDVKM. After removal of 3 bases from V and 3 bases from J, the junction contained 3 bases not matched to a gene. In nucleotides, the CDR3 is TGTGCCAGCAGTTTTACTAGCGGGACAACAGATACGCAGTATTTT. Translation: CASSFTSGTTDTQYF.

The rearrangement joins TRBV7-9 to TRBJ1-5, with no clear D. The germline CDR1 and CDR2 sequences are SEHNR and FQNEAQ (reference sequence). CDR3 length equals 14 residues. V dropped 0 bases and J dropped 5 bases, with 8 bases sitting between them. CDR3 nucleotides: TGTGCCAGCAGCTTAGCGACTCGAGATCAGCCCCAGCATTTT. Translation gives CASSLATRDQPQHF.

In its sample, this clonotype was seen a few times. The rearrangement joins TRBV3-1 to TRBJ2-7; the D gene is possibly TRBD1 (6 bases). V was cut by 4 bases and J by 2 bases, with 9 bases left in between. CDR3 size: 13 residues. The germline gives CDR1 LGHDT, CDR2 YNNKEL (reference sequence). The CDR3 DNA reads TGTGCCAGCAGCCCGGGACACCCCTACGAGCAGTACTTC. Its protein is CASSPGHPYEQYF.

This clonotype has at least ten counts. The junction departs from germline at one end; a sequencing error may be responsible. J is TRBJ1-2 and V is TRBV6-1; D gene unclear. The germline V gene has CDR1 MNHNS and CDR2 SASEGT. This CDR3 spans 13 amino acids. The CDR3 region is CASSPILNYSYTF. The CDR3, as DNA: TGTGCCAGCAGTCCCATCTTGAACTATAGCTACACCTTC.

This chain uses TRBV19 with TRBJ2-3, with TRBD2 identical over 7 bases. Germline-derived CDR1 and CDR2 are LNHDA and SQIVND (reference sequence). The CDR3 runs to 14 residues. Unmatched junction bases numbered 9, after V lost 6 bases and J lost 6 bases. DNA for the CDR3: TGTGCCAGTAGGCGCGGGAGTCCCGGGGATACGCAGTATTTT. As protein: CASRRGSPGDTQYF.

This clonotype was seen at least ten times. CDR3 sequence: CASTVGMNTEAFF. The CDR3, as DNA: TGTGCCAGCACGGTAGGCATGAACACTGAAGCTTTCTTT. The chain has TRBV11-2 and TRBJ1-1; D ambiguous. With 7 bases removed from V and 0 bases from J, the gap between germline ends came to 9 bases. The CDR3 runs to 13 residues. Germline loops: CDR1 SGHAT, CDR2 FQNNGV.

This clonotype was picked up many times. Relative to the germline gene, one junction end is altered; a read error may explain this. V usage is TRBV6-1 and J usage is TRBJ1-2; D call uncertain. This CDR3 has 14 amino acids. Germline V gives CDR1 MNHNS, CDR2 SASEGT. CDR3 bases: TGTGCCAGCAGCGCAGACACGATATATAATGGCTGCACCTTC. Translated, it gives CASSADTIYNGCTF.

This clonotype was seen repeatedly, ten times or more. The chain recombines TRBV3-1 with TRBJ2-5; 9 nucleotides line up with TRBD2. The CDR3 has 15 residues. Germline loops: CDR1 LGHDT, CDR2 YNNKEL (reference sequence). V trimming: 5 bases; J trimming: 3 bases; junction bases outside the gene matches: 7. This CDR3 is CASSSHPSGEETQYF. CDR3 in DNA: TGTGCCAGCAGCTCCCACCCTAGCGGGGAAGAGACCCAGTACTTC.

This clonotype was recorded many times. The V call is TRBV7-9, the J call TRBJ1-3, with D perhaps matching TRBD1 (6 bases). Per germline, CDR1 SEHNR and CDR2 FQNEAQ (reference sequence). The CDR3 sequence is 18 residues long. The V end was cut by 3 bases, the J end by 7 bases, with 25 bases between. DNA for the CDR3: TGTGCCAGCAGCTTTCCTACCGGGACACCCGACCCTCCGAACACCATATATTTT. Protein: CASSFPTGTPDPPNTIYF.

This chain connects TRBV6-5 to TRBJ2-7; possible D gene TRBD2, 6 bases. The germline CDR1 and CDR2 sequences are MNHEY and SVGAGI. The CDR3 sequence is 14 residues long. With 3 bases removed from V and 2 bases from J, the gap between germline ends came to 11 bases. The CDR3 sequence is CASSYSWTTYEQYF. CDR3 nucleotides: TGTGCCAGCAGTTATTCTTGGACTACCTACGAGCAGTACTTC.

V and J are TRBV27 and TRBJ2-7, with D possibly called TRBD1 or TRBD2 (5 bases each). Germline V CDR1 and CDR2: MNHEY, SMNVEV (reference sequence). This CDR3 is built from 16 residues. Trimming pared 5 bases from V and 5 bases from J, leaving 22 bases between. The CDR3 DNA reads TGTGCCAGCAGTCGAGCCGGGACGGGGAAGGTCCACGAGCAGTACTTC. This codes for CASSRAGTGKVHEQYF.

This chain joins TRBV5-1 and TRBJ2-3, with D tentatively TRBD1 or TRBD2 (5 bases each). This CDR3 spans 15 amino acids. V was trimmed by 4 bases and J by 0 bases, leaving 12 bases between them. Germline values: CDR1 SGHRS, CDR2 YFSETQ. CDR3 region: CASSPRGASTDTQYF. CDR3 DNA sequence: TGCGCCAGCAGCCCACGAGGGGCTAGCACAGATACGCAGTATTTT.

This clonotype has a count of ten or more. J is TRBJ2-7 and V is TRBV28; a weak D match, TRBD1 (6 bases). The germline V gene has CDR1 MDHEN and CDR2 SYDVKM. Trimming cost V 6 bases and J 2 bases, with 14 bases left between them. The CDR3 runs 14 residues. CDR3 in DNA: TGTGCCAGCAGGCCCGGACAGCCACCCTACGAGCAGTACTTC. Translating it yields CASRPGQPPYEQYF.

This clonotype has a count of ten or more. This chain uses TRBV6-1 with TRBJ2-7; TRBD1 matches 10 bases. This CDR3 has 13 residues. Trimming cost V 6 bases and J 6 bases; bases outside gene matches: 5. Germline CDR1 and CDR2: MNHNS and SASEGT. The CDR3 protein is CASRGTGVSEQYF. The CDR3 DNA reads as TGTGCCAGCAGAGGGACAGGGGTCAGCGAGCAGTACTTC.

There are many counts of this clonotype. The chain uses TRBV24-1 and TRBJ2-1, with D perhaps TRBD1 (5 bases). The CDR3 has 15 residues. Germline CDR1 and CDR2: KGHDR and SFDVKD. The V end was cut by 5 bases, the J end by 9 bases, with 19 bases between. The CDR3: CATSALGSGSSEQFF. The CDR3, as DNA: TGTGCCACCAGTGCCCTGGGATCAGGGTCCAGTGAGCAGTTCTTC.

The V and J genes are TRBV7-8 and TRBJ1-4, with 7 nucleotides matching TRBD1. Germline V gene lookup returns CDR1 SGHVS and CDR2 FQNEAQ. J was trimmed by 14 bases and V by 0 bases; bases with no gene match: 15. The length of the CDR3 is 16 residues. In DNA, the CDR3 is TGTGCCAGCAGCTTAGCGATCAGGGGGGCCGAGGGCGGGCTGTTTTTT. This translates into CASSLAIRGAEGGLFF.